One and the same sample provided the 29 T cell receptor beta chains below, sequenced in a study of identical twins. TCRdb fed the 5' RACE reads into MiXCR, producing one record per CDR3 protein. The sample has around 250,000 distinct CDR3 sequences, over 5% seen once. These same data were also listed under a study on T cells expressing NK-cell markers.

The specimen sequenced was CD8+ T cells sorted from blood. The source is a woman younger than 35 in good health.

This clonotype was recorded a few times. J is TRBJ2-5 and V is TRBV12-3 or TRBV12-4, with no clear D. Trimming took off 8 bases at V and 5 bases at J, with 15 bases between the two ends. The CDR3 runs to 13 residues. CDR3 amino acids: CASALPPTETQYF. The CDR3, as DNA: TGTGCCAGCGCCCTCCCACCCACGGAGACCCAGTACTTC.

V usage is TRBV5-1 and J usage is TRBJ2-7; TRBD1 is a possible D gene (6 bases). The CDR3 extends over 15 amino acids. CDR1 and CDR2 from the germline V gene are SGHRS and YFSETQ. V was clipped by 4 bases and J by 3 bases, with 17 bases between them. CDR3: CASSPGRTDVYEQYF. The CDR3 coding sequence is TGCGCCAGCAGCCCCGGTCGGACAGACGTCTACGAGCAGTACTTC.

The chain links TRBV25-1 to TRBJ2-1; D remains unclear. Germline V lookup: CDR1 MGHDK, CDR2 SYGVNS. Trimming stripped 9 bases from V and 5 bases from J, with 20 bases between. The CDR3 loop spans 15 amino acids. CDR3 amino acids: CARGPIKYLDNEQFF. The CDR3 nucleotides read TGTGCCAGAGGACCGATCAAATATCTGGACAATGAGCAGTTCTTC. Looking up the rest from reference TRBV25-1 and TRBJ2-1 gives the full variable domain: EADIYQTPRYLVIGTGKKITLECSQTMGHDKMYWYQQDPGMELHLIHYSYGVNSTEKGDLSSESTVSRIRTEHFPLTLESARPSHTSQYLCARGPIKYLDNEQFFGPGTRLTVL.

This clonotype was detected a few times. The V call is TRBV9, the J call TRBJ1-6, with a tentative D call TRBD1 (5 bases). The CDR3 spans 15 residues. V was cut by 3 bases and J by 7 bases, with 14 bases left in between. Germline assignment: CDR1 SGDLS and CDR2 YYNGEE. CDR3 region: CASSAREGPNSPLHF. The CDR3 bases are TGTGCCAGCAGCGCACGCGAGGGGCCCAATTCACCCCTCCACTTT.

This clonotype was seen only a few times. The rearrangement joins TRBV4-1 to TRBJ2-7; D not certain. With 0 bases removed from V and 4 bases from J, the gap between germline ends came to 10 bases. Germline loops: CDR1 MGHRA, CDR2 YSYEKL. The CDR3 extends over 14 amino acids. As DNA, the CDR3 is TGCGCCAGCAGCCAAGAGAAGGGTCCGTACGAGCAGTACTTC. Translation: CASSQEKGPYEQYF.

Only a few counts were recorded for this clonotype. The rearrangement links TRBV7-6 to TRBJ2-1; 7 bases fit TRBD2. The trim removed 5 bases at V and 10 bases at J, leaving 17 bases unmatched. Germline CDR1 and CDR2: SGHVS and FNYEAQ. There are 16 residues in the CDR3. CDR3 loop: CASSLGGAGSLGEQFF. CDR3 DNA: TGTGCCAGCAGCCTGGGGGGAGCGGGGTCCCTCGGGGAGCAGTTCTTC.

The V gene is TRBV9, the J gene TRBJ2-1, with D possibly TRBD1 on 5 matching bases. The CDR3 is 15 amino acids. Germline V gene sequence: CDR1 SGDLS, CDR2 YYNGEE. With 2 bases removed from V and 0 bases from J, the gap between germline ends came to 9 bases. CDR3 DNA: TGTGCCAGCAGCGTCCAGGGTAGCTCCTACAATGAGCAGTTCTTC. This sequence encodes CASSVQGSSYNEQFF.

In its sample, this clonotype was seen many times. The chain uses TRBV10-3 and TRBJ1-4, with 9 positions matching TRBD1. The CDR3 extends over 14 amino acids. Germline V gene sequence: CDR1 ENHRY, CDR2 SYGVKD. With 6 bases clipped from V and 6 bases from J, the junction kept 5 bases outside the gene matches. CDR3 in DNA: TGTGCCATCAGAGGGACAGGGCCAGATGAAAAACTGTTTTTT. This encodes CAIRGTGPDEKLFF.

In its sample, this clonotype was seen a few times. The rearrangement joins TRBV29-1 to TRBJ2-5; TRBD1 matches at 8 bases. V shed 2 bases and J 2 bases; nucleotides not matched to a gene: 10. CDR1 and CDR2 (germline): SQVTM, ANQGSEA. CDR3 size: 16 residues. DNA of the CDR3: TGCAGCGTTGAACTGGTTGGACAGGGACTGCAAGAGACCCAGTACTTC. Amino acid sequence: CSVELVGQGLQETQYF.

This clonotype was picked up many times. V and J are TRBV12-3 or TRBV12-4 and TRBJ2-3, with D possibly TRBD1 on 5 matching bases. This CDR3 has 16 amino acids. V shed 6 bases and J shed 2 bases, with 18 bases lying between them. The CDR3 loop is CASRRGHLTATDTQYF. The CDR3 DNA is TGTGCCAGCAGACGCGGACACTTGACGGCCACAGATACGCAGTATTTT.

This clonotype was counted between two and nine times. The chain recombines TRBV7-9 with TRBJ1-1; D is undetermined. CDR1 is SEHNR, CDR2 FQNEAQ, per germline (reference sequence). V was shortened by 2 bases and J by 5 bases, with 6 bases between the two germline ends. This CDR3 is built from 12 residues. The CDR3 reads CASSLIGTEAFF. The DNA for the CDR3 is TGTGCCAGCAGCTTAATCGGTACTGAAGCTTTCTTT.

Ten or more counts support this clonotype. This chain uses TRBV29-1 with TRBJ2-1, with a tentative D call TRBD2 (6 bases). There are 12 residues in the CDR3. The germline V and J ends were trimmed by 5 bases and 9 bases, with 14 bases remaining between them. Germline lookup yields CDR1 SQVTM and CDR2 ANQGSEA. CDR3 DNA sequence: TGCAGCGTTTTAGAGCCCGGGAGTGAGCAGTTCTTC. This translates into CSVLEPGSEQFF.

The sample holds a few counts of this clonotype. J is TRBJ2-2 and V is TRBV4-2; perhaps TRBD1 as D (5 bases). The CDR3 has 16 residues. V gave up 0 bases and J gave up 8 bases, with 16 bases separating them. Per the germline V gene, CDR1 is LGHNA and CDR2 is YNFKEQ. The CDR3 nucleotides read TGTGCCAGCAGCCAAGATCGACAGCCCCGGACGGGGGAGCTGTTTTTT. Protein sequence: CASSQDRQPRTGELFF.

This chain links TRBV29-1 with TRBJ2-7; D is perhaps TRBD2 (5 bases). Trimming removed 2 bases at V and 0 bases at J, with 11 bases between. CDR1 and CDR2 (germline): SQVTM, ANQGSEA. CDR3 size: 14 residues. CDR3 in amino acids: CSVESSGSSYEQYF. The CDR3 nucleotides read TGCAGCGTTGAAAGTTCGGGAAGCTCCTACGAGCAGTACTTC.

This chain connects TRBV4-1 to TRBJ1-1; D is unclear. Trimming left V 1 base short and J 1 base short, with 7 bases between. Germline values: CDR1 MGHRA, CDR2 YSYEKL. This CDR3 comprises 14 residues. CDR3 DNA: TGCGCCAGCAGCCAAGGGTGGTCGAACACTGAAGCTTTCTTT. Residues: CASSQGWSNTEAFF.

In this sample, this clonotype turned up a few times. The rearrangement joins TRBV4-3 to TRBJ2-2, with D unresolved. Germline-derived CDR1 and CDR2 are LGHNA and YSLEER. V lost 5 bases and J lost 6, with 7 bases in between. This CDR3 is built from 12 residues. This chain's CDR3 is CASSNLAGELFF. The CDR3 nucleotides are TGCGCCAGCAGCAATCTCGCCGGGGAGCTGTTTTTT.

In its sample, this clonotype was seen a few times. J is TRBJ2-4 and V is TRBV27; no clear D. The V gene lost 3 bases and the J gene lost 6 bases, with 3 bases spanning the gap. This CDR3 is 11 amino acids long. The germline V gene encodes CDR1 MNHEY and CDR2 SMNVEV (reference sequence). Written as DNA, the CDR3 is TGTGCCAGCAGTTTGGGAAACATTCAGTACTTC. The encoded protein is CASSLGNIQYF.

The sample holds many counts of this clonotype. The gene calls are TRBV5-5 and TRBJ2-3, with no clear D. Germline loops: CDR1 SGHKS, CDR2 YYEKEE (reference sequence). V dropped 4 bases and J dropped 4 bases, with 10 bases sitting between them. The CDR3 extends over 13 amino acids. The CDR3, as DNA: TGTGCCAGCAGCCTGGATCTCCCAGATACGCAGTATTTT. This sequence encodes CASSLDLPDTQYF.

This clonotype was recorded many times. The chain recombines TRBV12-3 or TRBV12-4 with TRBJ1-3; the D gene is possibly TRBD1 (6 bases). The CDR3 extends over 15 amino acids. The V and J ends lost 5 bases and 4 bases respectively, with 15 bases between them. The CDR3 sequence is CASSLPGAAGNTIYF. The CDR3 coding sequence is TGTGCCAGCAGTCTGCCGGGGGCCGCCGGAAACACCATATATTTT.

Many counts were recorded for this clonotype. The chain carries TRBV2 and TRBJ2-5; 11 bases align to TRBD2. V shed 6 bases and J 3 bases; nucleotides not matched to a gene: 9. Looked up from germline, CDR1 is SNHLY and CDR2 is FYNNEI. This CDR3 has 16 residues. The CDR3 nucleotides read TGTGCCAGCAGCGCCACCTTACTAGCGGGGGAAGAGACCCAGTACTTC. The encoded protein is CASSATLLAGEETQYF.

This clonotype was found a few times. The chain recombines TRBV13 with TRBJ2-7, with TRBD2 identical over 7 bases. There are 13 residues in the CDR3. Germline lookup yields CDR1 PRHDT and CDR2 FYEKMQ (reference sequence). V was clipped by 4 bases and J by 5 bases; unmatched bases: 5. The CDR3 loop is CASSYGLGDEQYF. The CDR3 DNA follows: TGTGCCAGCAGCTACGGACTAGGGGACGAGCAGTACTTC.

This chain links TRBV19 with TRBJ1-1, with TRBD1 identical over 8 bases. The germline CDR1 and CDR2 sequences are LNHDA and SQIVND (reference sequence). The J segment lost 6 bases and the V segment lost 5 bases, leaving 11 bases of the junction unmatched. This CDR3 is 15 amino acids long. The CDR3 bases are TGTGCCAGTAGTCCGACAGGGGTGGGAGAAGCTGAAGCTTTCTTT. It translates to CASSPTGVGEAEAFF.

This clonotype appeared a few times. This chain links TRBV5-1 with TRBJ2-6, with TRBD2 matching over 8 bases. With 0 bases clipped from V and 0 bases from J, the junction kept 5 bases outside the gene matches. The germline CDR1 and CDR2 sequences are SGHRS and YFSETQ. CDR3 length: 18 residues. CDR3 nucleotides: TGCGCCAGCAGCTTGGCCCGGGGGGGGCCCTCTGGGGCCAACGTCCTGACTTTC. It specifies CASSLARGGPSGANVLTF.

This clonotype was counted many times. The gene calls are TRBV5-1 and TRBJ1-1, with 8 bases matching TRBD1. Germline CDR1 is SGHRS and CDR2 is YFSETQ. This CDR3 is built from 18 residues. Trimming cost V 4 bases and J 0 bases; bases outside gene matches: 14. CDR3 sequence: CASSRGTGEGIMNTEAFF. The CDR3 DNA is TGCGCCAGCAGCCGAGGGACAGGAGAGGGAATCATGAACACTGAAGCTTTCTTT.

This clonotype was seen at least ten times. The chain couples TRBV9 to TRBJ1-4; D not resolved. Germline CDR1 is SGDLS and CDR2 is YYNGEE. V lost 3 bases to trimming and J lost 7 bases, with 10 bases between them. The length of the CDR3 is 13 residues. The CDR3 region has the DNA TGTGCCAGCAGCGCCCGTAGCGGTGAAAAACTGTTTTTT. Protein sequence: CASSARSGEKLFF.

The sample holds a few counts of this clonotype. This rearrangement joins TRBV12-3 or TRBV12-4 to TRBJ2-4; TRBD2 aligns across 13 bases. The V segment lost 1 base and the J segment 7 bases; nucleotides outside the gene matches: 4. The CDR3 consists of 16 residues. Here the CDR3 DNA reads TGTGCCAGCAGTTTAGGTTCACTAGCGGGGGGGAACATTCAGTACTTC. Protein: CASSLGSLAGGNIQYF.

The rearrangement joins TRBV27 to TRBJ2-1, with 12 positions matching TRBD2. Trimming took 7 bases from V and 8 from J; bases not matched to a gene: 9. CDR3 length: 15 amino acids. Germline assignment: CDR1 MNHEY and CDR2 SMNVEV (reference sequence). The CDR3: CASTTTSGSVYEQFF. CDR3 nucleotides: TGTGCCAGCACCACGACTAGCGGGAGTGTATATGAGCAGTTCTTC.

This clonotype was seen at least ten times. This chain joins TRBV3-1 and TRBJ2-7; D uncertain. V was trimmed by 3 bases and J by 0 bases, leaving 18 bases between them. Per germline, CDR1 LGHDT and CDR2 YNNKEL (reference sequence). This CDR3 comprises 17 residues. Here the CDR3 reads CASSHTPVQPTSYEQYF. Written as DNA, the CDR3 is TGTGCCAGCAGCCACACCCCTGTACAGCCAACCTCCTACGAGCAGTACTTC.

This sequence joins TRBV6-5 and TRBJ1-1; perhaps TRBD1 as D (6 bases). The CDR3 is 11 residues long. V lost 7 bases to trimming and J lost 9 bases, with 12 bases between them. Germline CDR1 MNHEY, CDR2 SVGAGI. In DNA, the CDR3 is TGTGCCAGCACCGGGGGGCGGCAAGCTTTCTTT. Protein: CASTGGRQAFF.